This T cell receptor (beta chain) was found in a study of shared clonotypes between healthy human individuals. As for this clone: The sample has other DNA sequences that encode this CDR3 too.

Data came from immunoSEQ multiplex PCR; TCRdb stores just in-frame clones and leaves some out. Found here are under 750,000 clones, 55% to 75% of them singletons; the top ten hold around 1.8%. Trimming cost V 1 base and J 2 bases, with 7 bases left between them. This CDR3 is 14 amino acids long. CDR1 and CDR2 from the germline V gene are LGHNA and YNFKEQ. The sequence was collected from a woman aged 30 to 39 in good health. This sequence joins TRBV4-2 and TRBJ2-3, with D possibly being TRBD2 (5 bases). The sample taken for sequencing was memory CD4+ T cells sorted from blood. Noted subset: CD45RA-negative fraction. CDR3 amino acids: CASSQGTSTDTQYF. CDR3 sequence (DNA): TGTGCCAGCAGCCAAGGGACTTCCACAGATACGCAGTATTTT.